This entry features one T cell receptor beta chain sequence. What it binds is not known. The data belong to a study of cytomegalovirus exposure and HLA in healthy donors. Study background: In an early release, HLA-typed donors contributed tens of millions of unique TCR sequences.

Researchers ran the PCR with 60 Vbeta and 13 Jbeta primers. Assay used: immunoSEQ multiplex PCR; TCRdb lists only in-frame clones, some missing. The sample yields 200,000 to 250,000 clones, about 89% seen once. The study, taken as a whole, reports: Reportedly, cytomegalovirus status was diagnosed with high sensitivity and specificity. As a later analysis showed, a missense DCLRE1C variant was linked to trimming of TCR beta V- and J-genes. Within the data, a cluster of highly shared sequence variants was likely a sequencing artifact.

J was trimmed by 6 bases and V by 3 bases; bases with no gene match: 8. The CDR3 spans 15 residues. Per germline, CDR1 LNHDA and CDR2 SQIVND (reference sequence). What was sequenced was PBMCs. The rearrangement links TRBV19 to TRBJ2-1, with TRBD2 matching 7 bases. The TCR originated in a woman aged 18-29 years in good health and CMV-seronegative. DNA of the CDR3: TGTGCCAGTAGTATCAGCGGGGCCCTGGGCAATGAGCAGTTCTTC. It is translated as CASSISGALGNEQFF.